This T cell receptor (beta chain) is drawn from a study of CD8 T cells in ankylosing spondylitis. Study outcomes and limitations: Disease-linked clones proved CD8+ and comparatively uncommon in peripheral blood. For ankylosing spondylitis blood, a TCR beta motif of fewer than 10 highly homologous variants appeared characteristic. Significant enrichment of disease-linked clones was reportedly seen in matched ankylosing spondylitis synovial fluid.

As the method for making TCR beta libraries, quantitative 5'-RACE with molecular barcodes was used. TCRdb re-called the 5' RACE reads through MiXCR, storing one row per CDR3 protein. The sample lists 150,000 to 200,000 distinct CDR3 sequences; around 10% were seen once. As regards this clonotype: The antigen remains undetermined.

Germline V CDR1 and CDR2: LNHDA, SQIVND (reference sequence). With 7 bases removed from V and 2 bases from J, the gap between germline ends came to 15 bases. The CDR3 has 14 amino acids. This clonotype was obtained from a male donor with ankylosing spondylitis or in good health (not recorded which). The chain has TRBV19 and TRBJ2-7; no clear D gene. The sequencing input was blood, either unsorted or a sorted T cell fraction (not recorded which). CDR3 in DNA: TGTGCCAGTACTACATGGGAAGGGACCTACGAGCAGTACTTC. Translation gives CASTTWEGTYEQYF.